The 21 T cell receptor beta chains presented below share a single source sample, sequenced in a study of T cell responses to AZD1222 COVID-19 vaccine. The repertoire was sequenced with immunoSEQ multiplex PCR; TCRdb's copy has only in-frame clones and lacks some. The sample contains approximately 180,000 clones, approximately 92% of which appear only once. Source: peripheral blood, taken on day 0 of AZD1222 vaccination. The receptors were sampled from an adult in good health.

This clone showed up just once. The chain employs TRBV19 and TRBJ1-1, with TRBD1 as a possible D gene (6 bases). The germline gives CDR1 LNHDA, CDR2 SQIVND (reference sequence). CDR3 length: 14 amino acids. The V and J ends lost 5 bases and 1 base respectively, with 11 bases between them. The CDR3 region has the DNA TGTGCCAGTAGTCGTTCAGGGGCGAACACTGAAGCTTTCTTT. Its translation is CASSRSGANTEAFF.

J is TRBJ1-1 and V is TRBV6-2 or TRBV6-3; D gene ambiguous. The length of the CDR3 is 13 residues. V lost 5 bases and J lost 4, with 11 bases in between. CDR1 and CDR2 from the germline V gene are MNHEY and SVGEGT. Here the CDR3 DNA reads TGTGCCAGCAGTCCCGGACCGGTCACTGAAGCTTTCTTT. This translates into CASSPGPVTEAFF.

This clone occurred once. The chain recombines TRBV2 with TRBJ1-1; no clear D gene. The V end was cut by 3 bases, the J end by 4 bases, with 18 bases between. CDR3 length: 16 residues. Per germline, CDR1 SNHLY and CDR2 FYNNEI. CDR3 nucleotide sequence: TGTGCCAGCAGTGATCCCAAAAACCATGTCCCCACTGAAGCTTTCTTT. Encoded protein: CASSDPKNHVPTEAFF.

This chain uses TRBV30 with TRBJ1-3, with D possibly being TRBD1 (5 bases). This CDR3 region has 13 residues. V was pared by 5 bases and J by 1 base, with 9 bases between. CDR1 GTSNPN and CDR2 SVGIG come from the germline V gene (reference sequence). The CDR3 region has the DNA TGTGCCTGGGAGACAGCTTCTGGAAACACCATATATTTT. This sequence encodes CAWETASGNTIYF. The entire variable domain, with the rest obtained from reference TRBV30 and TRBJ1-3, is as follows: SQTIHQWPATLVQPVGSPLSLECTVEGTSNPNLYWYRQAAGRGLQLLFYSVGIGQISSEVPQNLSASRPQDRQFILSSKKLLLSDSGFYLCAWETASGNTIYFGEGSWLTVV.

J is TRBJ1-1 and V is TRBV5-1; 7 bases are shared with TRBD1. The CDR3 is 13 amino acids. Trimming cost V 0 bases and J 8 bases; bases outside gene matches: 4. Germline CDR1 reads SGHRS; CDR2 reads YFSETQ. Here the CDR3 DNA reads TGCGCCAGCAGCTTGGCCCAGGGGGAGGAAGCTTTCTTT. Its translation: CASSLAQGEEAFF.

The chain links TRBV12-3 or TRBV12-4 to TRBJ2-7; D not resolved. CDR3 length: 11 amino acids. V was cut by 6 bases and J by 4 bases, with 7 bases left in between. The CDR3 loop is CASSVQYEQYF. The CDR3, as DNA: TGTGCCAGCAGCGTGCAGTACGAGCAGTACTTC.

The gene calls are TRBV12-3 or TRBV12-4 and TRBJ2-1; D unresolved. The V gene lost 4 bases and the J gene lost 7 bases, with 5 bases spanning the gap. The length of the CDR3 is 11 residues. CDR3 sequence reads: CASSSRNEQFF. DNA for the CDR3: TGTGCCAGCAGTTCCAGGAATGAGCAGTTCTTC.

The chain joins TRBV19 to TRBJ2-3; TRBD2 matches 7 bases. Per germline, CDR1 LNHDA and CDR2 SQIVND (reference sequence). There are 17 residues in the CDR3. V gave up 5 bases and J gave up 2 bases; unmatched junction bases: 13. The CDR3 bases are TGTGCCAGTAGTTCCCGCCTTAAGCGGGGAACCACAGATACGCAGTATTTT. It encodes CASSSRLKRGTTDTQYF.

The chain uses TRBV6-4 and TRBJ2-7, with unresolved D. The germline V gene has CDR1 MRHNA and CDR2 SNTAGT. V shed 7 bases and J shed 0 bases, with 4 bases lying between them. This CDR3 contains 11 residues. CDR3 amino acids: CASTYSYEQYV. The CDR3 DNA follows: TGTGCCAGCACGTACTCCTACGAGCAGTACGTC.

In this sample, this clone turned up once. The chain joins TRBV7-2 to TRBJ1-1, with D unclear. The CDR3 spans 14 residues. The germline gives CDR1 SGHTA, CDR2 FQGNSA. Trimming took 2 bases from V and 1 from J, leaving 8 bases between them. CDR3 nucleotide sequence: TGTGCCAGCAGCTTATCCAGATGGAACACTGAAGCTTTCTTT. Protein product: CASSLSRWNTEAFF. Full variable domain (rest looked up from reference TRBV7-2 and TRBJ1-1): GAGVSQSPSNKVTEKGKDVELRCDPISGHTALYWYRQSLGQGLEFLIYFQGNSAPDKSGLPSDRFSAERTGGSVSTLTIQRTQQEDSAVYLCASSLSRWNTEAFFGQGTRLTVV.

The V and J genes are TRBV7-8 and TRBJ1-5; D gene unclear. V lost 7 bases and J lost 5, with 12 bases in between. Germline lookup yields CDR1 SGHVS and CDR2 FQNEAQ. This CDR3 is 13 amino acids long. The CDR3 loop is CASKQRVDQPQHF. The CDR3 DNA sequence: TGTGCCAGCAAGCAACGGGTGGATCAGCCCCAGCATTTT.

The rearrangement joins TRBV6-4 to TRBJ2-1; TRBD2 aligns across 7 bases. This CDR3 has 12 residues. Germline CDR1 MRHNA, CDR2 SNTAGT. The V and J ends lost 5 bases and 7 bases, in that order; junction bases with no gene match: 2. This CDR3 reads CASSLAGNEQFF. CDR3 DNA: TGTGCCAGCAGTTTAGCGGGTAATGAGCAGTTCTTC.

This chain links TRBV28 with TRBJ1-4, with D uncertain. Germline CDR1 MDHEN, CDR2 SYDVKM. Trimming removed 1 base from V and 5 bases from J, with 11 bases in between. This CDR3 contains 15 residues. CDR3 in amino acids: CASSLLGSENEKLFF. The DNA of the CDR3 is TGTGCCAGCAGTTTATTGGGATCCGAGAATGAAAAACTGTTTTTT.

This clone was seen only once. This chain uses TRBV7-2 with TRBJ1-4, with TRBD1 as a possible D gene (6 bases). Germline-derived CDR1 and CDR2 are SGHTA and FQGNSA. Trimming left V 5 bases short and J 4 bases short, with 20 bases between. There are 17 residues in the CDR3. CDR3 protein: CASSRPLYGGRNEKLFF. In DNA form, the CDR3 reads TGTGCCAGCAGCAGACCTCTCTACGGGGGGCGTAATGAAAAACTGTTTTTT.

The chain combines TRBV29-1 with TRBJ1-1; D is perhaps TRBD1 (6 bases). Trimming took off 6 bases at V and 4 bases at J, with 12 bases between the two ends. CDR3 length equals 12 residues. CDR1 is SQVTM and CDR2 is ANQGSEA in the germline V gene. CDR3 coding DNA: TGCAGCGTGGAGGCAGGGGTCACTGAAGCTTTCTTT. Translated: CSVEAGVTEAFF.

As regards this clone: The sample has other DNA sequences that encode this CDR3 too. This chain joins TRBV18 and TRBJ1-1; TRBD1 is a possible D gene (6 bases). V gave up 4 bases and J gave up 1 base, with 10 bases separating them. CDR1 is KGHSH and CDR2 is LQKENI in the germline V gene. CDR3 length equals 14 residues. The CDR3 sequence: CASSLRTENTEAFF. The CDR3 DNA follows: TGTGCCAGCTCACTGAGGACAGAGAACACTGAAGCTTTCTTT.

This clone occurred once. J is TRBJ1-3 and V is TRBV28; no clear D. Germline assignment: CDR1 MDHEN and CDR2 SYDVKM. The CDR3 is 14 amino acids. Deletions cut 3 bases from V and 0 bases from J, with 6 bases between. CDR3 in amino acids: CASSFANSGNTIYF. The CDR3 DNA reads as TGTGCCAGCAGTTTCGCAAACTCTGGAAACACCATATATTTT. The complete variable domain, with remaining parts taken from reference TRBV28 and TRBJ1-3, reads DVKVTQSSRYLVKRTGEKVFLECVQDMDHENMFWYRQDPGLGLRLIYFSYDVKMKEKGDIPEGYSVSREKKERFSLILESASTNQTSMYLCASSFANSGNTIYFGEGSWLTVV.

This chain connects TRBV5-1 to TRBJ1-1, with D perhaps TRBD1 (6 bases). The CDR3 is 19 amino acids. The V gene lost 2 bases and the J gene lost 2 bases, with 25 bases spanning the gap. CDR1 is SGHRS and CDR2 is YFSETQ in the germline V gene. CDR3 region: CASSLHKAGAGGANTEAFF. The CDR3 DNA is TGCGCCAGCAGCTTACATAAAGCCGGAGCTGGGGGGGCTAACACTGAAGCTTTCTTT.

DNA for the CDR3: TGTGCCAGCAGTGAAAACGTAGGCGAGCAGTACGTC. This sequence encodes CASSENVGEQYV. This chain connects TRBV28 to TRBJ2-7; D is undetermined. V lost 5 bases and J lost 6, with 11 bases in between. Germline V CDR1 and CDR2: MDHEN, SYDVKM. The CDR3 extends over 12 amino acids.

The chain employs TRBV18 and TRBJ1-2; D unresolved. The CDR3 consists of 14 residues. The germline V gene encodes CDR1 KGHSH and CDR2 LQKENI. V was cut by 3 bases and J by 2 bases, with 10 bases left in between. For the CDR3, the DNA is TGTGCCAGCTCACCGGTCTCGGGGAACTATGGCTACACCTTC. Protein: CASSPVSGNYGYTF.

The chain combines TRBV5-1 with TRBJ2-2; 7 bases map to TRBD2. CDR1 is SGHRS, CDR2 YFSETQ, per germline. Trimming at V came to 1 base and at J to 5 bases, leaving 5 bases not matched to a gene. The CDR3 is made up of 15 amino acids. CDR3 region: CASSLPSGATGELFF. The DNA of the CDR3 is TGCGCCAGCAGCTTGCCTAGCGGAGCTACCGGGGAGCTGTTTTTT.